This TCR beta chain was sequenced during a study of T cells after yellow fever vaccination. For TCR, cDNA came from 5'RACE template switching, which added a universal primer site and UMIs. TCRdb recomputed calls from the 5' RACE reads with MiXCR, one row per CDR3 protein. This sample has 300,000 or so distinct CDR3 sequences, with 13% found just once. As regards this clonotype: Its antigen is unknown.

Findings of the study overall: Few clonotypes appeared in both CD4 and CD8 compartments. From the bulk population, abundant clonotypes could contaminate and appear within FACS-sorted repertoires. In post-booster samples, most primary-vaccination clones reappeared (approximately 96% CD4, 88% CD8).

This CDR3 comprises 11 residues. CDR1 and CDR2 (germline): SGHVS, FNYEAQ. Deletions cut 5 bases from V and 13 bases from J, with 11 bases between. The receptor's source is a man aged 25 to 45 who received the YFV17D yellow fever vaccine. Sequenced here: CD4+ T cells sorted from PBMCs, sampled 45 days after the yellow fever booster vaccination. The chain links TRBV7-6 to TRBJ2-2; D is unclear. CDR3 DNA: TGTGCCAGCAGCCCCCGGGTCGCGCTGTTTTTT. As protein: CASSPRVALFF.